The following is a TCR beta chain sequence with its context. No antigen is known for it. Per-base qualities were not stored, and no clone one base away is much larger. The library was built by means of the immunoSEQ multiplex PCR assay. Following the manufacturer's protocol, the hsTCRB Kit was used to amplify rearranged TCR beta chain sequences. TCRB libraries were sequenced on an Illumina MiSeq. Per the original workflow: The proprietary platform of the kit vendor was used for demultiplexing, trimming and gene mapping. Held by TCRdb, this immuneACCESS table contains in-frame sequences only and omits some clones. Under half of the omission traces to an unresolved V gene where checked; the cause of the rest is unknown. That table furnishes V, J and clone size, whereas the DNA furnished D and trimming. Here the sample has around 28,000 clones; roughly four fifths occur a single time. The leading ten clones occupy over 15% of the sample.

This sample was included in a study of a mutant IDH1 vaccine in newly diagnosed glioma (dated by TCRdb to the early 2020s). Study-wide context: Eight vaccinations were administered to patients in weeks 1, 3, 5, 7, 11, 15, 19 and 23, corresponding to visits V03 through V10. For exploratory analyses, fewer than 30 treated patients had longitudinal TCRB deep sequencing done wherever samples were available. Peripheral blood samples were drawn at six visits, namely V03 (baseline), V05, V07, V10, V12 and V13. In the chemotherapy-containing groups, vaccination started alongside temozolomide cycles, whereas in patients who had radiotherapy alone it started 4-6 weeks after radiotherapy. Prior to enrollment, patients had been given standard therapy consisting of radiotherapy alone, temozolomide alone, or radiochemotherapy with temozolomide, with the combination given to most patients. The roughly 35 treated patients were around 62% male and roughly 40% female, with a mean age of roughly 42 years. General study outcomes and caveats: Selection of PBMC samples for TCRB deep sequencing was based on availability. Immune responses induced by the vaccine were seen in approximately 92% of patients across multiple MHC alleles. Pseudoprogression seemed to be unrelated to changes in the top peripheral T cell clonotypes found by TCRB sequencing. According to the authors, sample limitations meant that analyses of patient blood samples could not be reproduced.

Here V drops 6 bases and J drops 4 bases, and the junction holds 13 bases not matched to any gene. The CDR3 covers 17 residues, taking in both the cysteine and the phenylalanine. Left in the record is the CDR3 DNA by itself, 51 bases read in frame from the first base. Sequences WNHNN (CDR1) and SYGVQD (CDR2) are obtained from the germline V gene (reference sequence). The intended sense of this specimen's time point label: week 23, last vaccination. Every vaccine dose consisted of 300 ug of a 20-mer mutant IDH1 peptide in Montanide, administered subcutaneously together with topical imiquimod. Newly diagnosed WHO grade 3 or 4 IDH1-mutant astrocytomas showing loss of nuclear ATRX were present in the donors. The samples were drawn from NOA16, a multicentre, single-arm, open-label phase I trial in Germany that tested a mutant IDH1 peptide vaccine in humans for the first time. Genomic DNA for TCRB sequencing was isolated from EDTA blood with the DNeasy Blood and Tissue Kit.

This TCR was sampled from a woman between 25 and 40 years old with glioma. This material consisted of PBMCs, taken from a glioma patient whose treatment included an IDH1 peptide vaccine. This sequence uses TRBV10-1 and TRBJ2-4; 9 central nucleotides agree with TRBD2. The DNA sequence is TGCGCCAGCAGGGGATTTAGCGGGGGCCTACCAAAAAACATTCAGTACTTC. This sequence encodes CASRGFSGGLPKNIQYF.